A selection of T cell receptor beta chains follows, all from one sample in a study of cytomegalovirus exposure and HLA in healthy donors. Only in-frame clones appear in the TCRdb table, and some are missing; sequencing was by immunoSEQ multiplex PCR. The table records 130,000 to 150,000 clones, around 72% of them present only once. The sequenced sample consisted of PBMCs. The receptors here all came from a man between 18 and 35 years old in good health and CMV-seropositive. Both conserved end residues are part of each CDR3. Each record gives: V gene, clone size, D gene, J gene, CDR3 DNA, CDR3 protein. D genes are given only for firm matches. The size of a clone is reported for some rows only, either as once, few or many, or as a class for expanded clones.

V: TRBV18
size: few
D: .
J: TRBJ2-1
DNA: TGTGCCAGCTCACCACCGCGGACCTACAATGAGCAGTTCTTC
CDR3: CASSPPRTYNEQFF

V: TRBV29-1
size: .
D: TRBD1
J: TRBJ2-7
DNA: TGCAGCGTTACGGGACAGGCCTCCTACGAGCAGTACTTC
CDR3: CSVTGQASYEQYF

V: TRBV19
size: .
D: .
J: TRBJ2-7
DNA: TGTGCCAGTAGGCGGGTCGGCTCCTACGAGCAGTACTTC
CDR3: CASRRVGSYEQYF

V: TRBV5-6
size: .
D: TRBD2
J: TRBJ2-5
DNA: TGTGCCAGCAGCCCGAGGGAGGGTTTAGACCAAGAGACCCAGTACTTC
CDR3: CASSPREGLDQETQYF

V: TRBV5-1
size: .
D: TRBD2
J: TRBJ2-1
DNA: TGCGCCAGCAGGTCTTCCGGGACTACCTACAATGAGCAGTTCTTC
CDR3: CASRSSGTTYNEQFF

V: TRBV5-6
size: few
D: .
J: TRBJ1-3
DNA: TGTGCCAGCAGCTTGACCCAGGGGATACGAAACACCATATATTTT
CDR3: CASSLTQGIRNTIYF

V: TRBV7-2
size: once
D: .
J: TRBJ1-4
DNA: TGTGCCAGCAGCTTACCCAGGGAAAAACTGTTTTTT
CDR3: CASSLPREKLFF

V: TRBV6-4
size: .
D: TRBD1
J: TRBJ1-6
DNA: TGTGCCAGCAGGGACAGGGGCTATAATTCACCCCTCCACTTT
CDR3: CASRDRGYNSPLHF

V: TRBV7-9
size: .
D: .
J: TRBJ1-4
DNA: TGTGCCAGCAGCTTTAGACTAACTGGAACTAATGAAAAACTGTTTTTT
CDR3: CASSFRLTGTNEKLFF

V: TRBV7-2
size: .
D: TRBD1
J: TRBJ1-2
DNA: TGTGCCAGCAGCTCCCGAGGGACAGGGGGCTATGGCTACACCTTC
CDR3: CASSSRGTGGYGYTF

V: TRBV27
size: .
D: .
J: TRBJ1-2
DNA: TGTGCCAGCAGCCCTCAGGGGACGGGCTATGGCTACACCTTC
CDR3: CASSPQGTGYGYTF

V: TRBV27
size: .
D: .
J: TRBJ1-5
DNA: TGTGCCAGCAGTCCTCGACGGACATTAAGCAATCAGCCCCAGCATTTT
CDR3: CASSPRRTLSNQPQHF

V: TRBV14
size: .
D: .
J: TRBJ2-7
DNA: TGTGCCAGCAGCCACGGCTACGAGCAGTACTTC
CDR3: CASSHGYEQYF

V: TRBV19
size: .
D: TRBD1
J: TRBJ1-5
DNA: TGTGCCAGTAGACCCCCAGGGACAGGTCCACCCCAGCATTTT
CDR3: CASRPPGTGPPQHF

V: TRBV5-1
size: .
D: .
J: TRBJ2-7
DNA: TGCGCCAGCAGCTTGGCCACTTCCTACGAGCAGTACTTC
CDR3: CASSLATSYEQYF